These T cell receptor beta chains were read from a single sample in a study of cytomegalovirus exposure and HLA in healthy donors. This table comes from immunoSEQ multiplex PCR, and its TCRdb copy is limited to in-frame clones, with some not included. The table shows more than 150,000 clones, with 83% occurring only once. Sequencing was carried out using PBMCs. Receptors were obtained from a man in his fifties in good health and CMV-seronegative. Both conserved end residues are part of each CDR3. The order of the fields is V gene, D gene, J gene, CDR3 DNA, CDR3 protein. The D gene is left open where the match is weak.

v_gene: TRBV7-3
d_gene: TRBD2
j_gene: TRBJ2-5
CDR3nt: TGTGCCAGCAGCTTATCTGGGACTAGCGGGGGCCTAGTGCAGTACTTC
CDR3aa: CASSLSGTSGGLVQYF

v_gene: TRBV5-1
d_gene: TRBD1
j_gene: TRBJ2-2
CDR3nt: TGCGCCAGCAGCTTCACAACAGGGGCCGGGGAGCTGTTTTTT
CDR3aa: CASSFTTGAGELFF

v_gene: TRBV6-6
d_gene: -
j_gene: TRBJ1-6
CDR3nt: TGTGCCAGCAGCCTCATAACAGGTTATAATTCACCCCTCCACTTT
CDR3aa: CASSLITGYNSPLHF

v_gene: TRBV18
d_gene: TRBD1
j_gene: TRBJ2-2
CDR3nt: TGTGCCAGCTCACCAGAGGGGACAGGGGCGAGTACCGGGGAGCTGTTTTTT
CDR3aa: CASSPEGTGASTGELFF

v_gene: TRBV10-3
d_gene: -
j_gene: TRBJ1-2
CDR3nt: TGTGCCATCAGTGAGGAGGTGATGATATATGGCTACACCTTC
CDR3aa: CAISEEVMIYGYTF

v_gene: TRBV14
d_gene: -
j_gene: TRBJ1-1
CDR3nt: TGTGCCAGCAGCCCACGACAGAACATGAACACTGAAGCTTTCTTT
CDR3aa: CASSPRQNMNTEAFF

v_gene: TRBV7-9
d_gene: -
j_gene: TRBJ1-2
CDR3nt: TGTGCCAGCAGCTTAGCCGGGGGTTTTCGAGGCTACACCTTC
CDR3aa: CASSLAGGFRGYTF

v_gene: TRBV6-5
d_gene: -
j_gene: TRBJ1-1
CDR3nt: TGTGCCAGCAGTGGACAGACCACTGAAGCTTTCTTT
CDR3aa: CASSGQTTEAFF

v_gene: TRBV19
d_gene: -
j_gene: TRBJ2-7
CDR3nt: TGTGCCAGTAGCCACGACTCCCGGGGCGAGCAGTACTTC
CDR3aa: CASSHDSRGEQYF

v_gene: TRBV12-5
d_gene: -
j_gene: TRBJ1-1
CDR3nt: TGTGCTAGTGGTTTGGTACAAGGGGTGAACACTGAAGCTTTCTTT
CDR3aa: CASGLVQGVNTEAFF